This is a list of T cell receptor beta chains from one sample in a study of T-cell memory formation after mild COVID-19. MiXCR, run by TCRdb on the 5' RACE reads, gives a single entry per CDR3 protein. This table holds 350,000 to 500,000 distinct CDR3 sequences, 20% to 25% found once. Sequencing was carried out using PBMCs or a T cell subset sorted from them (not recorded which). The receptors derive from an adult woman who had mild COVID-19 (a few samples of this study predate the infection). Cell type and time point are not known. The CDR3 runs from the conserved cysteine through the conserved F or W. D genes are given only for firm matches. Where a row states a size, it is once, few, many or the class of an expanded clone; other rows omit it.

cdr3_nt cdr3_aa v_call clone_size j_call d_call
TGTGCCATCAGTGGAAGAGCGGGGGCATACAATGAGCAGTTCTTC CAISGRAGAYNEQFF TRBV10-3 few TRBJ2-1 TRBD2
TGTGCCAGCAGCCACCCCCTTGGACTAGCGGAGAACAATGAGCAGTTCTTC CASSHPLGLAENNEQFF TRBV3-1 few TRBJ2-1 TRBD2
TGTGCCAGCAGCCAAGTGGGACTGACGAACACCGGGGAGCTGTTTTTT CASSQVGLTNTGELFF TRBV3-1 few TRBJ2-2 NA
TGCAGCGTGAGGGGACAGGGGGCTGAAGCTTTCTTT CSVRGQGAEAFF TRBV29-1 NA TRBJ1-1 TRBD1
TGTGCCACCAGTGATGCTCAGGGGGCGTATCAGCCCCAGCATTTT CATSDAQGAYQPQHF TRBV24-1 few TRBJ1-5 TRBD1
TGCGCCAGCAGCTGGGGTGAGAACACTGAAGCTTTCTTT CASSWGENTEAFF TRBV5-1 many TRBJ1-1 NA
TGCAGTGCTAATGGCAATCTACCAAGCCGATGGACCCAGTACTTC CSANGNLPSRWTQYF TRBV20-1 NA TRBJ2-5 NA
TGTGCCAGCAGCCCCCGGGACAGGGATGGTGGAGCTTTCTTT CASSPRDRDGGAFF TRBV12-3/TRBV12-4 few TRBJ1-1 TRBD1
TGTGCCATCAGTACGGGAGCCCTATCCTACGAGCAGTACTTC CAISTGALSYEQYF TRBV10-3 few TRBJ2-7 NA
TGCGCCGGTCGTTCGACACCCCAGGCGAGAGATACGCAGTATTTT CAGRSTPQARDTQYF TRBV5-1 few TRBJ2-3 NA
TGTGCCAGCAGCGTAGGTCCAGGACCCCCTTCCTACGAGCAGTACTTC CASSVGPGPPSYEQYF TRBV9 few TRBJ2-7 NA
TGTGCCAGCAGCCAAGATGGGCAACTGCAGTACTTC CASSQDGQLQYF TRBV3-1 few TRBJ2-7 NA
TGCGCCAGCAGCGACCGGGACAGGTCCGGCACCGGGGAGCTGTTTTTT CASSDRDRSGTGELFF TRBV5-1 NA TRBJ2-2 TRBD1
TGTGCCAGCTCACCCAGGACAGGGGGAAATCAAGCTTTCTTT CASSPRTGGNQAFF TRBV18 NA TRBJ1-1 TRBD1
TGCAGCGCAACGGACCTTCGTTATGGCTACACCTTC CSATDLRYGYTF TRBV29-1 NA TRBJ1-2 NA
TGTGCCAGCAGTGAAGTAACTAGCGGGGGGTACGAGCAGTACTTC CASSEVTSGGYEQYF TRBV6-1 NA TRBJ2-7 TRBD2
TGTGCCTGGAACGCCATACAGGGGGCCATGTTCTTC CAWNAIQGAMFF TRBV30 few TRBJ2-1 TRBD1
TGCAGCGCCAAAGACGGGTACGAGCAGTACTTC CSAKDGYEQYF TRBV29-1 NA TRBJ2-7 NA
TGCGCCAGCAGCCAAGAGGAAGGCTACGAGCAGTACTTC CASSQEEGYEQYF TRBV4-1 few TRBJ2-7 NA
TGTGCCACCAGCAGAGATAGACGACTGAACACTGAAGCTTTCTTT CATSRDRRLNTEAFF TRBV15 NA TRBJ1-1 NA
TGTGCCAGCAGCTTAGCGGGAGCGGGCGGTCCAGATACGCAGTATTTT CASSLAGAGGPDTQYF TRBV7-9 few TRBJ2-3 NA
TGTGCCACCAGCAGGGGAGGCGGAGCGGATACGCAGTATTTT CATSRGGGADTQYF TRBV15 few TRBJ2-3 NA
TGTGCCAGCAGCCAAGTCCCAAACTATGGCTACACCTTC CASSQVPNYGYTF TRBV3-1 NA TRBJ1-2 NA
TGTGCCAGCAGCGACGTAGGGACCCAGTACTTC CASSDVGTQYF TRBV7-2 few TRBJ2-5 NA